These 32 T cell receptor beta chains were all obtained from the same sample, sequenced in a study of T cell changes during pregnancy in multiple sclerosis. TCRdb keeps only in-frame clones here, not all; method: immunoSEQ multiplex PCR. The sample records some 41,000 clones, roughly 90% being singletons. Sample: PBMCs (not recorded whether the cells were cultured). These receptors were obtained from a female donor with multiple sclerosis, enrolled in a pregnancy study.

This chain links TRBV4-1 with TRBJ2-7, with 13 nucleotides matching TRBD2. CDR1 is MGHRA, CDR2 YSYEKL, per germline. V gave up 1 base and J gave up 8 bases; unmatched junction bases: 8. CDR3 length: 16 residues. For the CDR3, the DNA is TGCGCCAGCAGCCAAGGAGGACTAGCGGGAGTATCTCAGCAGTACTTC. This gives the protein CASSQGGLAGVSQQYF.

J is TRBJ2-7 and V is TRBV18, with D maybe TRBD2 (6 bases). CDR1 and CDR2 from the germline V gene are KGHSH and LQKENI. The CDR3 extends over 12 amino acids. V lost 2 bases and J 7 bases, leaving 9 bases between the germline ends. CDR3: CASSPEAGEQYF. The DNA for the CDR3 is TGTGCCAGCTCACCAGAGGCGGGGGAGCAGTACTTC. Combining the CDR3 with reference TRBV18 and TRBJ2-7 gives the whole variable domain NAGVMQNPRHLVRRRGQEARLRCSPMKGHSHVYWYRQLPEEGLKFMVYLQKENIIDESGMPKERFSAEFPKEGPSILRIQQVVRGDSAAYFCASSPEAGEQYFGPGTRLTVT.

The V gene is TRBV27, the J gene TRBJ2-1; D may be TRBD1 (6 bases). The germline V and J ends were trimmed by 6 bases and 4 bases, with 10 bases remaining between them. This CDR3 is 13 amino acids long. Germline V lookup: CDR1 MNHEY, CDR2 SMNVEV (reference sequence). The CDR3 is CASSPDSYNEQFF. As DNA, the CDR3 is TGTGCCAGCAGCCCGGACAGTTACAATGAGCAGTTCTTC.

The J gene is TRBJ2-7, the V gene TRBV2, with D perhaps TRBD2 (6 bases). Trimming removed 4 bases at V and 4 bases at J, with 17 bases between. Germline CDR1 and CDR2: SNHLY and FYNNEI. CDR3 length: 15 residues. Here the CDR3 reads CASSGGRLDLYEQYF. The CDR3 coding sequence is TGTGCCAGCAGTGGAGGACGACTAGATTTATACGAGCAGTACTTC.

This chain joins TRBV7-2 and TRBJ1-2; D call uncertain. This CDR3 contains 13 residues. V gave up 3 bases and J gave up 7 bases, with 12 bases separating them. Looked up from germline, CDR1 is SGHTA and CDR2 is FQGNSA. This CDR3 is CASSFWRDAGYTF. The DNA of the CDR3 is TGTGCCAGCAGCTTCTGGCGGGATGCTGGCTACACCTTC.

The CDR3 DNA reads TGCGCCAGCAGTTGGAGTCCCAATCAGCCCCAGCATTTT. Protein product: CASSWSPNQPQHF. V usage is TRBV5-1 and J usage is TRBJ1-5; D unclear. The germline V and J ends were trimmed by 5 bases and 3 bases, with 9 bases remaining between them. CDR3 length equals 13 residues. Germline V gene sequence: CDR1 SGHRS, CDR2 YFSETQ.

V gene TRBV27 combines with J gene TRBJ2-2; D is perhaps TRBD2 (5 bases). Germline V lookup: CDR1 MNHEY, CDR2 SMNVEV (reference sequence). The V gene lost 7 bases and the J gene lost 2 bases, with 20 bases spanning the gap. The length of the CDR3 is 17 residues. The CDR3 sequence: CASTFRRGPLNTGELFF. For the CDR3, the DNA is TGTGCCAGCACCTTCCGCCGGGGTCCCTTAAACACCGGGGAGCTGTTTTTT.

J is TRBJ2-5 and V is TRBV11-2; 9 bases are a match to TRBD2. After removal of 2 bases from V and 1 base from J, the junction contained 11 bases not matched to a gene. This CDR3 is built from 18 residues. Looked up from germline, CDR1 is SGHAT and CDR2 is FQNNGV. The chain's CDR3 is CASSLFLVSGRPQETQYF. CDR3 coding DNA: TGTGCCAGCAGCTTATTTTTAGTAAGCGGGAGGCCCCAAGAGACCCAGTACTTC.

The rearrangement links TRBV2 to TRBJ1-1, with 10 positions matching TRBD1. The CDR3 totals 17 residues. J gave up 0 bases and V 2 bases, and 6 bases lay outside the gene matches. Germline CDR1 is SNHLY and CDR2 is FYNNEI. The CDR3 protein is CASSEQGTGAMNTEAFF. Written as DNA, the CDR3 is TGTGCCAGCAGTGAACAAGGGACAGGGGCAATGAACACTGAAGCTTTCTTT.

The J gene is TRBJ2-7, the V gene TRBV6-1; D may be TRBD2 (5 bases). CDR1 and CDR2 (germline): MNHNS, SASEGT. The CDR3 is made up of 15 amino acids. The V end lost 4 bases, the J end lost 3 bases, and 16 bases lay between the germline ends. Here the CDR3 reads CASSVGSEADYEQYF. The CDR3 DNA reads TGTGCCAGCAGTGTAGGTTCGGAGGCAGACTACGAGCAGTACTTC.

V is TRBV25-1 and J is TRBJ1-2, with 8 bases aligning to TRBD1. The CDR3 consists of 14 residues. The germline gives CDR1 MGHDK, CDR2 SYGVNS. The J segment lost 4 bases and the V segment lost 4 bases, leaving 5 bases of the junction unmatched. The CDR3 reads CASSVTGGTYGYTF. CDR3 in DNA: TGTGCCAGCAGTGTCACAGGGGGAACCTATGGCTACACCTTC.

The CDR3 bases are TGCAGCGTTGTGAAACAACCCGGACAGCAGTACAATGAGCAGTTCTTC. Protein product: CSVVKQPGQQYNEQFF. This chain joins TRBV29-1 and TRBJ2-1; D possibly corresponds to TRBD1 (6 bases). Germline V gene lookup returns CDR1 SQVTM and CDR2 ANQGSEA. The CDR3 totals 16 residues. Trimming removed 4 bases at V and 4 bases at J, with 20 bases between.

The chain combines TRBV5-1 with TRBJ2-1; 11 nucleotides align to TRBD2. Germline lookup yields CDR1 SGHRS and CDR2 YFSETQ. V trimming: 4 bases; J trimming: 0 bases; junction bases outside the gene matches: 6. This CDR3 is 17 amino acids long. CDR3 DNA sequence: TGCGCCAGCAGCCGGGGGGGACTAGCGGACTCCTACAATGAGCAGTTCTTC. It yields the protein CASSRGGLADSYNEQFF.

V and J are TRBV7-9 and TRBJ1-5; D not resolved. Germline V gene lookup returns CDR1 SEHNR and CDR2 FQNEAQ (reference sequence). V was pared by 3 bases and J by 3 bases, with 6 bases between. This CDR3 has 13 residues. CDR3 loop: CASSLSNNQPQHF. The CDR3 DNA sequence: TGTGCCAGCAGCTTGTCGAACAATCAGCCCCAGCATTTT. Filled out from reference TRBV7-9 and TRBJ1-5, the complete variable domain reads DTGVSQNPRHKITKRGQNVTFRCDPISEHNRLYWYRQTLGQGPEFLTYFQNEAQLEKSRLLSDRFSAERPKGSFSTLEIQRTEQGDSAMYLCASSLSNNQPQHFGDGTRLSIL.

The chain is built from TRBV7-9 and TRBJ2-3; the D gene could be TRBD1 or TRBD2 (5 bases each). There are 15 residues in the CDR3. Per germline, CDR1 SEHNR and CDR2 FQNEAQ (reference sequence). V was shortened by 4 bases and J by 6 bases, with 17 bases between the two germline ends. The CDR3 is CASSYGAEKGDTQYF. CDR3 bases: TGTGCCAGCAGCTACGGGGCTGAAAAGGGCGATACGCAGTATTTT.

In DNA form, the CDR3 reads TGTGCCAGCAGCTTAGAAGGACAGGGGGCTTTCTACGAGCAGTACTTC. Residues: CASSLEGQGAFYEQYF. V gene TRBV7-2 combines with J gene TRBJ2-7; 11 nucleotides align to TRBD1. The CDR3 is 16 amino acids. V shed 1 base, J shed 3 bases, and the junction held 5 bases outside the gene matches. Germline V gene data show CDR1 as SGHTA and CDR2 as FQGNSA.

The rearrangement uses TRBV18 and TRBJ1-1, with 7 bases fitting TRBD1. Germline V gives CDR1 KGHSH, CDR2 LQKENI. This CDR3 region has 15 residues. The J segment lost 5 bases and the V segment lost 2 bases, leaving 8 bases of the junction unmatched. This CDR3 reads CASSPRVTGLTEAFF. Written as DNA, the CDR3 is TGTGCCAGCTCACCAAGGGTGACAGGGTTGACTGAAGCTTTCTTT.

The V gene is TRBV20-1, the J gene TRBJ2-1, with a tentative D call TRBD2 (5 bases). There are 11 residues in the CDR3. Germline CDR1 is DFQATT and CDR2 is SNEGSKA (reference sequence). V dropped 1 base and J dropped 12 bases, with 10 bases sitting between them. The CDR3 region is CSARGEGAQFF. The CDR3 DNA sequence: TGCAGTGCTAGAGGCGAGGGTGCGCAGTTCTTC.

The chain joins TRBV29-1 to TRBJ2-3; D is perhaps TRBD1 (8 bases). The V and J ends lost 0 bases and 1 base respectively, with 14 bases between them. Germline V CDR1 and CDR2: SQVTM, ANQGSEA. CDR3 length: 16 amino acids. CDR3 DNA sequence: TGCAGCGTTGAAGACAGGGGGCTAGCGGGCACAGATACGCAGTATTTT. Residues: CSVEDRGLAGTDTQYF.

The V call is TRBV7-2, the J call TRBJ2-3, with D tentatively TRBD1 or TRBD2 (5 bases each). The CDR3 consists of 15 residues. The V end was cut by 5 bases, the J end by 2 bases, with 14 bases between. In germline, CDR1 is SGHTA, CDR2 FQGNSA. DNA of the CDR3: TGTGCCAGCAGCGACTGGGGGTTAAACACAGATACGCAGTATTTT. It translates to CASSDWGLNTDTQYF. Full variable domain (rest looked up from reference TRBV7-2 and TRBJ2-3): GAGVSQSPSNKVTEKGKDVELRCDPISGHTALYWYRQSLGQGLEFLIYFQGNSAPDKSGLPSDRFSAERTGGSVSTLTIQRTQQEDSAVYLCASSDWGLNTDTQYFGPGTRLTVL.

J is TRBJ2-5 and V is TRBV5-4; maybe TRBD1 (5 bases). V gave up 4 bases and J gave up 4 bases, with 11 bases separating them. The CDR3 has 13 amino acids. CDR1 SGHNT and CDR2 YYREEE come from the germline V gene (reference sequence). CDR3 in DNA: TGTGCCAGCAGCACTGACAGACTAGAGACCCAGTACTTC. This sequence encodes CASSTDRLETQYF.

The genes are TRBV6-4 and TRBJ2-3, with D uncertain. Germline V gene data show CDR1 as MRHNA and CDR2 as SNTAGT. The CDR3 totals 13 residues. V lost 2 bases to trimming and J lost 3 bases, with 6 bases between them. CDR3 amino acids: CASSDTETDTQYF. In DNA form, the CDR3 reads TGTGCCAGCAGTGACACGGAGACAGATACGCAGTATTTT.

The chain links TRBV13 to TRBJ2-3, with a tentative D call TRBD2 (6 bases). The germline gives CDR1 PRHDT, CDR2 FYEKMQ (reference sequence). The CDR3 has 14 residues. Between the trimmed V and J ends, which lost 5 bases and 6 bases, there was a span of 15 bases. CDR3 coding DNA: TGTGCCAGCAGCCCCGAGGAGGGTTTTGATACGCAGTATTTT. Translated: CASSPEEGFDTQYF. The full variable domain, rest sourced from reference TRBV13 and TRBJ2-3, is AAGVIQSPRHLIKEKRETATLKCYPIPRHDTVYWYQQGPGQDPQFLISFYEKMQSDKGSIPDRFSAQQFSDYHSELNMSSLELGDSALYFCASSPEEGFDTQYFGPGTRLTVL.

This chain joins TRBV19 and TRBJ2-3, with no clear D. Looked up from germline, CDR1 is LNHDA and CDR2 is SQIVND (reference sequence). The CDR3 totals 16 residues. The V end lost 3 bases, the J end lost 5 bases, and 18 bases lay between the germline ends. The CDR3 is CASSIRRQTLGDTQYF. The DNA of the CDR3 is TGTGCCAGTAGTATTCGGCGGCAAACTTTGGGAGATACGCAGTATTTT.

Here the CDR3 DNA reads TGTGCCACCCCGGAGCAGGGTGATGAGCAGTTCTTC. It encodes CATPEQGDEQFF. V is TRBV2 and J is TRBJ2-1; D possibly corresponds to TRBD1 (5 bases). From germline, CDR1 is SNHLY and CDR2 FYNNEI. The CDR3 consists of 12 residues. V lost 10 bases, J lost 8 bases, and 15 bases lay in between.

This clone was recorded once. The V gene is TRBV18, the J gene TRBJ2-5; the D gene is possibly TRBD1 (5 bases). Germline V gene sequence: CDR1 KGHSH, CDR2 LQKENI. The CDR3 extends over 14 amino acids. Trimming removed 0 bases from V and 4 bases from J, with 9 bases in between. Written as DNA, the CDR3 is TGTGCCAGCTCACCACCGTCAGGGTTAGAGACCCAGTACTTC. Protein product: CASSPPSGLETQYF.

The chain joins TRBV4-2 to TRBJ2-1; 8 bases align to TRBD2. This CDR3 spans 17 amino acids. Germline V CDR1 and CDR2: LGHNA, YNFKEQ. The junction had 12 bases not matched to a gene; V was cut back by 0 bases and J by 8 bases. CDR3 in amino acids: CASSQELAGYAFDEQFF. The CDR3 region has the DNA TGTGCCAGCAGCCAAGAATTAGCGGGATACGCGTTCGATGAGCAGTTCTTC.

The rearrangement joins TRBV12-5 to TRBJ1-2; D not certain. Looked up from germline, CDR1 is LGHNT and CDR2 is FRNRAP. The V gene lost 4 bases and the J gene lost 2 bases, with 5 bases spanning the gap. CDR3 length equals 12 residues. DNA of the CDR3: TGTGCTAGTGGTTCCCCGAACTATGGCTACACCTTC. This sequence encodes CASGSPNYGYTF.

V usage is TRBV7-3 and J usage is TRBJ2-1; 14 nucleotides match TRBD2. V shed 6 bases, J shed 5 bases, and the junction held 9 bases outside the gene matches. CDR1 and CDR2 from the germline V gene are SGHTA and FQGTGA. The CDR3 loop spans 17 amino acids. CDR3 in amino acids: CASSHEGLAGAHNEQFF. The CDR3 bases are TGTGCCAGCAGTCACGAGGGACTAGCGGGGGCACACAATGAGCAGTTCTTC.

V usage is TRBV10-1 and J usage is TRBJ2-2; D not resolved. V lost 2 bases, J lost 7 bases, and 5 bases lay in between. CDR1 and CDR2 from the germline V gene are WNHNN and SYGVQD (reference sequence). This CDR3 region has 12 residues. For the CDR3, the DNA is TGCGCCAGCAGTGAGAGGTTCGGGGAGCTGTTTTTT. Translating it yields CASSERFGELFF.

V gene TRBV5-4 combines with J gene TRBJ2-7; D possibly corresponds to TRBD1 (5 bases). Trimming took off 1 base at V and 6 bases at J, with 14 bases between the two ends. The CDR3 contains 14 residues. The germline V gene has CDR1 SGHNT and CDR2 YYREEE (reference sequence). This CDR3 is CASSLIGADLEQYF. The CDR3 region has the DNA TGTGCCAGCAGCTTGATTGGGGCCGACCTCGAGCAGTACTTC.

The rearrangement links TRBV12-2 to TRBJ2-3; the table's D call TRBD2 went unverified against the DNA. TRBV12-2 is recorded as a pseudogene. This CDR3 region has 15 residues. CDR3 sequence (DNA): TGTGCAAGTCGCTTGGCCCGAGCGGGCACAGATACGCAGTATTTT. Amino acid sequence: CASRLARAGTDTQYF.